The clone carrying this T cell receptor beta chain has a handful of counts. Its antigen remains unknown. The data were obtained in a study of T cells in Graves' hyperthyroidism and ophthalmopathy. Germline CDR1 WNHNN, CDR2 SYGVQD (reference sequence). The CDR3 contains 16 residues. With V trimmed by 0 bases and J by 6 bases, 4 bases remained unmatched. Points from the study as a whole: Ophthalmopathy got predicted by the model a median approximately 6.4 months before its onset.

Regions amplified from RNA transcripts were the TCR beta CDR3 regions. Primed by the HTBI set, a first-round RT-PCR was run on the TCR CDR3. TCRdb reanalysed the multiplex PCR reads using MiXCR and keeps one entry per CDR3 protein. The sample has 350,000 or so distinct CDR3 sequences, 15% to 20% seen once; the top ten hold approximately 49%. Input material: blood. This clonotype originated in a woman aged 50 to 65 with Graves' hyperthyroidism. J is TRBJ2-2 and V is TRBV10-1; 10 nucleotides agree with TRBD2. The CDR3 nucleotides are TGCGCCAGCAGTGAGTCGAAAGGGACTAGCGCCGGGGAGCTGTTTTTT. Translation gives CASSESKGTSAGELFF.